Each of the 10 T cell receptor beta chains below was sequenced from the same sample in a study of blood T cell repertoires in COVID-19. Assay used: immunoSEQ multiplex PCR; TCRdb lists only in-frame clones, some missing. This table has roughly 180,000 clones, 87% appearing once. The specimen sequenced was PBMCs or T cells enriched from blood (not recorded which). The receptors derive from a woman younger than 45 who had recovered from COVID-19.

Here the CDR3 reads CASSGTYQETQYF. CDR3 DNA sequence: TGTGCCAGCTCAGGCACGTACCAAGAGACCCAGTACTTC. This chain joins TRBV18 and TRBJ2-5, with D hard to call. Trimming cost V 5 bases and J 0 bases, with 7 bases left between them. Germline V CDR1 and CDR2: KGHSH, LQKENI. CDR3 length equals 13 residues.

The chain links TRBV2 to TRBJ1-2; 9 nucleotides line up with TRBD1. CDR1 SNHLY and CDR2 FYNNEI come from the germline V gene. Trimming cost V 6 bases and J 2 bases; bases outside gene matches: 1. The CDR3 is 13 amino acids. CDR3 bases: TGTGCCAGCAGGGGGACAGGGAACTATGGCTACACCTTC. Its translation is CASRGTGNYGYTF.

The chain couples TRBV9 to TRBJ2-3, with D maybe TRBD1 (6 bases). Germline CDR1 reads SGDLS; CDR2 reads YYNGEE. The CDR3 loop spans 16 amino acids. V was pared by 4 bases and J by 2 bases, with 17 bases between. CDR3 DNA sequence: TGTGCCAGCAGCCACCGTCCCGGGACAACCACAGATACGCAGTATTTT. It is translated as CASSHRPGTTTDTQYF.

The chain uses TRBV20-1 and TRBJ1-5; D is perhaps TRBD1 (5 bases). The germline V and J ends were trimmed by 3 bases and 7 bases, with 19 bases remaining between them. This CDR3 comprises 15 residues. Germline CDR1 and CDR2: DFQATT and SNEGSKA (reference sequence). The CDR3 coding sequence is TGCAGTGCTAGTTTGGGAGCGGGCAGGGCCCAGCCCCAGCATTTT. Its translation: CSASLGAGRAQPQHF.

CDR3 in DNA: TGTGCCAGCAGCTTGGTGAGCGGGGGGGCCTGGGAGCAGTACTTC. It codes for CASSLVSGGAWEQYF. The chain uses TRBV7-2 and TRBJ2-7, with 10 bases matching TRBD2. Germline loops: CDR1 SGHTA, CDR2 FQGNSA. The J segment lost 7 bases and the V segment lost 3 bases, leaving 9 bases of the junction unmatched. The CDR3 is 15 amino acids. The full variable domain, rest sourced from reference TRBV7-2 and TRBJ2-7, is GAGVSQSPSNKVTEKGKDVELRCDPISGHTALYWYRQSLGQGLEFLIYFQGNSAPDKSGLPSDRFSAERTGGSVSTLTIQRTQQEDSAVYLCASSLVSGGAWEQYFGPGTRLTVT.

The V call is TRBV7-9, the J call TRBJ2-1; D ambiguous. The V end was cut by 4 bases, the J end by 0 bases, with 10 bases between. From germline, CDR1 is SEHNR and CDR2 FQNEAQ (reference sequence). This CDR3 comprises 15 residues. DNA of the CDR3: TGTGCCAGCAGCTCCCCCCCCGGCTCCTACAATGAGCAGTTCTTC. It specifies CASSSPPGSYNEQFF.

The chain links TRBV2 to TRBJ2-2; D might be TRBD1 (6 bases). Trimming left V 3 bases short and J 5 bases short, with 16 bases between. CDR3 length: 16 amino acids. Germline V CDR1 and CDR2: SNHLY, FYNNEI. CDR3 loop: CASSDPTGRTTGELFF. The CDR3 nucleotides are TGTGCCAGCAGTGACCCGACAGGACGTACAACCGGGGAGCTGTTTTTT.

The rearrangement uses TRBV9 and TRBJ2-4; TRBD2 aligns across 13 bases. Germline V gene sequence: CDR1 SGDLS, CDR2 YYNGEE. The CDR3 is 20 residues long. V shed 4 bases and J 0 bases; nucleotides not matched to a gene: 13. The CDR3 spells CASSPSRLAGGLIAKNIQYF. The CDR3 region has the DNA TGTGCCAGCAGCCCGTCTAGACTAGCGGGGGGTTTAATAGCCAAAAACATTCAGTACTTC.

For the CDR3, the DNA is TGCGCCAGCAGCCAAGACGGGACAGTGAACACTGAAGCTTTCTTT. It is translated as CASSQDGTVNTEAFF. The chain is built from TRBV4-3 and TRBJ1-1; the match to TRBD1 covers 7 bases. V trimming: 0 bases; J trimming: 0 bases; junction bases outside the gene matches: 1. CDR1 and CDR2 from the germline V gene are LGHNA and YSLEER. CDR3 length equals 15 residues.

The chain recombines TRBV6-5 with TRBJ1-6, with a tentative D call TRBD1 (6 bases). The germline V and J ends were trimmed by 6 bases and 7 bases, with 13 bases remaining between them. CDR3 size: 14 residues. CDR1 and CDR2 (germline): MNHEY, SVGAGI. The CDR3 region has the DNA TGTGCCAGCAGCTTCGGACAGTTAAATTCACCCCTCCACTTT. This translates into CASSFGQLNSPLHF.